This T cell receptor beta chain was captured in a study of T cell responses to AZD1222 COVID-19 vaccine. General study points: Increases in Spike-specific TCR breadth and depth were seen after two AZD1222 doses.

As regards this clone: Its antigen is unknown.

Sequencing was performed with immunoSEQ multiplex PCR; in TCRdb, only in-frame clones are kept and a portion is missing. The sample has around 140,000 clones, more than 90% seen once. Germline CDR1 and CDR2: LNHDA and SQIVND (reference sequence). V was pared by 2 bases and J by 1 base, with 8 bases between. The CDR3 has 14 amino acids. This receptor was obtained from an adult who received the AZD1222 COVID-19 vaccine. The chain uses TRBV19 and TRBJ1-1; D not certain. Sequencing was performed on peripheral blood, taken 28 days after the second AZD1222 dose. The CDR3 sequence: CASSIFPWNTEAFF. CDR3 coding DNA: TGTGCCAGTAGTATATTTCCGTGGAACACTGAAGCTTTCTTT.